The TCR beta chain described here comes from a study of blood T cells in healthy people across ages. Primers used in a second PCR of roughly 7 to 11 cycles were a sample-barcoded 5' primer and a J-beta primer mix. TCRdb used MiXCR to reprocess the 5' RACE reads, holding one entry per CDR3 protein. The sample holds fewer than 2,000,000 distinct CDR3 sequences, 35% to 50% seen once. CDR3 size: 16 residues. CDR1 is SEHNR, CDR2 FQNEAQ, per germline (reference sequence). Trimming cost V 3 bases and J 3 bases; bases outside gene matches: 9. This chain joins TRBV7-9 and TRBJ2-3, with 7 nucleotides matching TRBD2. This receptor was obtained from a human donor in good health. Sequencing used blood. The CDR3, as DNA: TGTGCCAGCAGCTTGGAAGTGGGGGGGTCGACAGATACGCAGTATTTT. It specifies CASSLEVGGSTDTQYF.